The source of this T cell receptor (beta chain) is a study of T cell responses to AZD1222 COVID-19 vaccine. Clones were sequenced by immunoSEQ multiplex PCR, and TCRdb holds only the in-frame ones, with some missing. The top ten hold around 2.8% of the sample, which has tens of thousands of clones, about nine tenths seen once. Trimming removed 0 bases from V and 10 bases from J; junction bases left unmatched: 6. The CDR3 runs to 15 residues. Germline loops: CDR1 MNHNS, CDR2 SASEGT. The gene calls are TRBV6-1 and TRBJ1-6; 7 bases agree with TRBD1. The source was peripheral blood, collected on day 0 of MenACWY control vaccination. The sequence was obtained from an adult in good health. The CDR3 DNA reads as TGTGCCAGCAGTGAAGCCAAACAGGGGAGATCACCCCTCCACTTT. Amino acid sequence: CASSEAKQGRSPLHF.